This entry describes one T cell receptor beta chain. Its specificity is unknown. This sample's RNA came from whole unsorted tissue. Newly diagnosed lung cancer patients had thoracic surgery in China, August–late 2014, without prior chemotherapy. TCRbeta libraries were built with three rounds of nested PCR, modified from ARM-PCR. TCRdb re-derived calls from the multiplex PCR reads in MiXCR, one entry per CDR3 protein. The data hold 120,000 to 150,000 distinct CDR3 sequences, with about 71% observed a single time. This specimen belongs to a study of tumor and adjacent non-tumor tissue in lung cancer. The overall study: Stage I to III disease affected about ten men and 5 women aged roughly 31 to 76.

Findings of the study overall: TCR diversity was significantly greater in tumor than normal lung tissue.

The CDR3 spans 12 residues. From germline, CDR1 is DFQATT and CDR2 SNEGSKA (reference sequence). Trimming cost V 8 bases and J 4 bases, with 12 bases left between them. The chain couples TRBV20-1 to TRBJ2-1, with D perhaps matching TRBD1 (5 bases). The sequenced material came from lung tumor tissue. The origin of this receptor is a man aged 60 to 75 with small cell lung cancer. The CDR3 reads CSTHDRYNEQFF. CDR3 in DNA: TGCAGTACTCATGACAGATACAATGAGCAGTTCTTC.